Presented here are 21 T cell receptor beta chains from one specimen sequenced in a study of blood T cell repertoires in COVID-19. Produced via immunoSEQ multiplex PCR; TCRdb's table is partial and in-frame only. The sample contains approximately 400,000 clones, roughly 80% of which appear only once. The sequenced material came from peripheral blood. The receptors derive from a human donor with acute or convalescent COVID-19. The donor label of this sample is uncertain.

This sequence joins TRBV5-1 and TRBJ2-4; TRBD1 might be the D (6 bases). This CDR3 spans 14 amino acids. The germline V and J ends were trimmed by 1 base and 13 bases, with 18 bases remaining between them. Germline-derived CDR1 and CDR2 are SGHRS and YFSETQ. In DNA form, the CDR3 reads TGCGCCAGCAGCTTGACCCAGGGGCAAACCGGCCAGTACTTC. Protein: CASSLTQGQTGQYF.

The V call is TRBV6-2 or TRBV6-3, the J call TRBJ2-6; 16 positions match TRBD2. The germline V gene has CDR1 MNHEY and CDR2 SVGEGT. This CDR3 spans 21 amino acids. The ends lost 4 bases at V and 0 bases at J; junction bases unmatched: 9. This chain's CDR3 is CASSWGLAGGTKYSGANVLTF. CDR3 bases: TGTGCCAGCAGTTGGGGACTAGCGGGAGGGACAAAGTACTCTGGGGCCAACGTCCTGACTTTC.

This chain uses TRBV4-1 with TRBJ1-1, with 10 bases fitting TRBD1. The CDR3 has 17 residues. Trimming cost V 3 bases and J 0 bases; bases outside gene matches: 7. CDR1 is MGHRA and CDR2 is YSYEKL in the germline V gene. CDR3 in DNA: TGCGCCAGCAGCCACCACATCGGACAGGGGGTGAACACTGAAGCTTTCTTT. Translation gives CASSHHIGQGVNTEAFF.

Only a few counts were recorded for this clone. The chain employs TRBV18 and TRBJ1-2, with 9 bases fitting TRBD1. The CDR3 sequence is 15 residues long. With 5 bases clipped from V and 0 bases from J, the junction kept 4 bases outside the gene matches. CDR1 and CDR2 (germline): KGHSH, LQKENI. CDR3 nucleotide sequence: TGTGCCAGCTCAGCAGGGACAGGGACTAACTATGGCTACACCTTC. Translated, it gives CASSAGTGTNYGYTF.

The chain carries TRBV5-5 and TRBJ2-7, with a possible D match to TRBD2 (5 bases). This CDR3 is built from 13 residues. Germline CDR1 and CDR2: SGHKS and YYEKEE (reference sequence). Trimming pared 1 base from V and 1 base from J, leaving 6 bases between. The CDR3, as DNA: TGTGCCAGCAGCTTGAGGACTTCCTACGAGCAGTACTTC. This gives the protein CASSLRTSYEQYF.

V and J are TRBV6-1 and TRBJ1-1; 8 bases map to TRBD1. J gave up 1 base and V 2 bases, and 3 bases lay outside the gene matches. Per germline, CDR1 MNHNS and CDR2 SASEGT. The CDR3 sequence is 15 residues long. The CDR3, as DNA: TGTGCCAGCAGTGAATTAGACAGGGGGAACACTGAAGCTTTCTTT. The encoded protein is CASSELDRGNTEAFF.

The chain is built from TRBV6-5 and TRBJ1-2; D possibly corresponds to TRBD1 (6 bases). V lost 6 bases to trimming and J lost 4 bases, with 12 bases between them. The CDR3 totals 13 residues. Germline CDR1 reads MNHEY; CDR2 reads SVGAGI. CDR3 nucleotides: TGTGCCAGCAGCCCCACAGGGTTCTATGGCTACACCTTC. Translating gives CASSPTGFYGYTF.

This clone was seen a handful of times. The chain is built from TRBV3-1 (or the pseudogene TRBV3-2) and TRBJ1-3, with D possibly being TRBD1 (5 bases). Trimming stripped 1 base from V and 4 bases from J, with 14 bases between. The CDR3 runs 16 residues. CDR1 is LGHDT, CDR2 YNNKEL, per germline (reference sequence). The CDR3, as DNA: TGTGCCAGCAGCCAAGGTTGGGGGGGTGTCGGAAACACCATATATTTT. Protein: CASSQGWGGVGNTIYF.

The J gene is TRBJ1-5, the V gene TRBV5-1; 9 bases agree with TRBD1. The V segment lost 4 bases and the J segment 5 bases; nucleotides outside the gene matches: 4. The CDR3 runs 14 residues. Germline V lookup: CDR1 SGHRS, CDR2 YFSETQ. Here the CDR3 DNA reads TGCGCCAGCAGCCCTACAGGGGGCGATCAGCCCCAGCATTTT. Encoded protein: CASSPTGGDQPQHF. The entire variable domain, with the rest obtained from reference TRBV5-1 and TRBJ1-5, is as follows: KAGVTQTPRYLIKTRGQQVTLSCSPISGHRSVSWYQQTPGQGLQFLFEYFSETQRNKGNFPGRFSGRQFSNSRSEMNVSTLELGDSALYLCASSPTGGDQPQHFGDGTRLSIL.

DNA for the CDR3: TGTGCCAGCAGCCCCGGACTGCCGAACACTGAAGCTTTCTTT. This gives the protein CASSPGLPNTEAFF. The V call is TRBV7-9, the J call TRBJ1-1; D remains ambiguous. Germline V CDR1 and CDR2: SEHNR, FQNEAQ (reference sequence). The CDR3 is 14 amino acids. Trimming removed 5 bases from V and 1 base from J, with 11 bases in between. Drawing the rest from reference TRBV7-9 and TRBJ1-1, the complete variable domain is DTGVSQNPRHKITKRGQNVTFRCDPISEHNRLYWYRQTLGQGPEFLTYFQNEAQLEKSRLLSDRFSAERPKGSFSTLEIQRTEQGDSAMYLCASSPGLPNTEAFFGQGTRLTVV.

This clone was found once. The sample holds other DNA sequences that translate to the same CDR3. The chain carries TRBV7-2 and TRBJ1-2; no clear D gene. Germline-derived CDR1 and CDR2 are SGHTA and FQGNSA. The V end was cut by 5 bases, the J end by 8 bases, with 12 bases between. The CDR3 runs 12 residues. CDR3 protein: CASSLLTGGYTF. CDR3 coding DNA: TGTGCCAGCAGCCTACTAACGGGGGGCTACACCTTC.

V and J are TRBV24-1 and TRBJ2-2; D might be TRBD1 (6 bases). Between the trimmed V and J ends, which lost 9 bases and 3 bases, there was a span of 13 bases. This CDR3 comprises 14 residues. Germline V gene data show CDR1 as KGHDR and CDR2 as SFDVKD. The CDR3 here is CATSVWGHTGELFF. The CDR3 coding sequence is TGTGCCACCTCCGTCTGGGGGCACACCGGGGAGCTGTTTTTT.

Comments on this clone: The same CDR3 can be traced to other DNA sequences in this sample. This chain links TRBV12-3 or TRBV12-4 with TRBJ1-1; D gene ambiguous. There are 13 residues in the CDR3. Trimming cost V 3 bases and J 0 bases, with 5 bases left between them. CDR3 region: CASSLGVNTEAFF. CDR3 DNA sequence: TGTGCCAGCAGTTTGGGAGTGAACACTGAAGCTTTCTTT.

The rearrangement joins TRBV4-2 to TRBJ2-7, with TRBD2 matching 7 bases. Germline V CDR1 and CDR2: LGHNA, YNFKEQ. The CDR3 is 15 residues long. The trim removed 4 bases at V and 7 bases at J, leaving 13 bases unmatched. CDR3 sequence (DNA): TGTGCCAGCAGCCCGGGAGCGGGGAGTGGGGAAGAGCAGTACTTC. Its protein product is CASSPGAGSGEEQYF.

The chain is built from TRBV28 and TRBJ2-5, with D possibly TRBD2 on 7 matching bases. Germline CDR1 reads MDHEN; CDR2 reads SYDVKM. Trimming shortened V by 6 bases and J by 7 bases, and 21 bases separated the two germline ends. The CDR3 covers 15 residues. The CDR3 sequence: CASRPTGGFKVTQYF. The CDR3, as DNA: TGTGCCAGCAGGCCTACGGGGGGCTTTAAGGTGACCCAGTACTTC. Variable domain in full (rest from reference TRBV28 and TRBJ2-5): DVKVTQSSRYLVKRTGEKVFLECVQDMDHENMFWYRQDPGLGLRLIYFSYDVKMKEKGDIPEGYSVSREKKERFSLILESASTNQTSMYLCASRPTGGFKVTQYFGPGTRLLVL.

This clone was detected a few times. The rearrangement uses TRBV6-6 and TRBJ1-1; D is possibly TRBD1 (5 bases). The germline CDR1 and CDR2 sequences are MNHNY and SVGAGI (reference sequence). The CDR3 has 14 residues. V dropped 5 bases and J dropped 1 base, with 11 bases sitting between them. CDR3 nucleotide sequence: TGTGCCAGCAGTAAGACAGATACGAACACTGAAGCTTTCTTT. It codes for CASSKTDTNTEAFF.

The CDR3 is CSVERLAGINEQFF. The CDR3 DNA follows: TGCAGCGTTGAACGTCTAGCGGGGATCAATGAGCAGTTCTTC. This sequence joins TRBV29-1 and TRBJ2-1; 9 bases agree with TRBD2. This CDR3 has 14 residues. Germline V gives CDR1 SQVTM, CDR2 ANQGSEA. The V gene end was trimmed by 2 bases and the J gene end by 6 bases; junction bases not matched to a gene: 5.

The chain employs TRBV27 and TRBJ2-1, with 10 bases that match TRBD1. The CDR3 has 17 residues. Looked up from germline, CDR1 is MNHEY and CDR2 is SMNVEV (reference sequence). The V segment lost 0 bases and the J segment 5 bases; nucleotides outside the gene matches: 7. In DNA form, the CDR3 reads TGTGCCAGCAGTTTATCGGGGACAGGGGTATTGCACAATGAGCAGTTCTTC. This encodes CASSLSGTGVLHNEQFF.

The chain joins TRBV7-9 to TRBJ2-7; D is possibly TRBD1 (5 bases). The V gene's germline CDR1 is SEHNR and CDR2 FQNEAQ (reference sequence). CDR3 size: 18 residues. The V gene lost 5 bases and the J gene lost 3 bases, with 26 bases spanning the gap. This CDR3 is CASSGAGFRPSEFYEQYF. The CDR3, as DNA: TGTGCCAGCAGCGGGGCAGGCTTCCGGCCCTCTGAATTCTACGAGCAGTACTTC.

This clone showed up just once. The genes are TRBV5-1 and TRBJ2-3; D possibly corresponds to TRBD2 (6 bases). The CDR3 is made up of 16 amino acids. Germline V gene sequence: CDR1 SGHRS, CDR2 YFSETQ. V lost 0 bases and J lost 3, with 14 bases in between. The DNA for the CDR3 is TGCGCCAGCAGCTTGGCGGGCCAGGAGGGGACAGATACGCAGTATTTT. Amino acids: CASSLAGQEGTDTQYF.

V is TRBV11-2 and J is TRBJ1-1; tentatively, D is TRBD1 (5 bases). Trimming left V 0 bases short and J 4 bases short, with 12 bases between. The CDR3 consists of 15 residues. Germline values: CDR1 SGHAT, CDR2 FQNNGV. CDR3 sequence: CASSLDVGGGTEAFF. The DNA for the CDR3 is TGTGCCAGCAGCTTAGATGTGGGCGGGGGCACTGAAGCTTTCTTT.